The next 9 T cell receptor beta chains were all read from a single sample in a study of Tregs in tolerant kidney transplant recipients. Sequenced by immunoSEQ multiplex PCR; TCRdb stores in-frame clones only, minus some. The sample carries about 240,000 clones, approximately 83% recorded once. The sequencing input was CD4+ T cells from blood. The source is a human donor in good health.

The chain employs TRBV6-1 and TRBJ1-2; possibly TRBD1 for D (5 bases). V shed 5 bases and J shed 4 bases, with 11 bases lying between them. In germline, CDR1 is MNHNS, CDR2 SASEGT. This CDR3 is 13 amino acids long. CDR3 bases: TGTGCCAGCAGTTCCCGGCAGGGCTATGGCTACACCTTC. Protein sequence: CASSSRQGYGYTF.

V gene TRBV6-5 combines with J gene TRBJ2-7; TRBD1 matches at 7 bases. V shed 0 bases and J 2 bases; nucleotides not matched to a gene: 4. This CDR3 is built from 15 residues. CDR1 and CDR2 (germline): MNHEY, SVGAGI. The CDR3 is CASSYSRDRPYEQYF. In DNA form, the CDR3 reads TGTGCCAGCAGTTACTCGAGGGACAGACCCTACGAGCAGTACTTC.

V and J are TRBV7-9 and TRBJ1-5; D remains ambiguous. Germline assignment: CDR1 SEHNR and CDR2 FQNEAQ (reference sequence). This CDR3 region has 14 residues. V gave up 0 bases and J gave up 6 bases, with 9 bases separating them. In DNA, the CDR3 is TGTGCCAGCAGCTTAGCGTCCGGAACTCAGCCCCAGCATTTT. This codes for CASSLASGTQPQHF.

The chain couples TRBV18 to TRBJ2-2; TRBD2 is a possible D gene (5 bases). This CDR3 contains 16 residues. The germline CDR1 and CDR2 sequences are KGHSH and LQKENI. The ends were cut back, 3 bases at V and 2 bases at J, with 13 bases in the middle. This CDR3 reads CASSPYTEGNTGELFF. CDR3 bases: TGTGCCAGCTCACCGTATACTGAGGGTAACACCGGGGAGCTGTTTTTT.

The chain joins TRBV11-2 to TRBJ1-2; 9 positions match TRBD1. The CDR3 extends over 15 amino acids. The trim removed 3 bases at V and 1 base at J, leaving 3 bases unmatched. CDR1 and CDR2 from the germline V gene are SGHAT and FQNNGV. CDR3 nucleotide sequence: TGTGCCAGCAGCTTCCGACAGGGGGGTAACTATGGCTACACCTTC. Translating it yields CASSFRQGGNYGYTF.

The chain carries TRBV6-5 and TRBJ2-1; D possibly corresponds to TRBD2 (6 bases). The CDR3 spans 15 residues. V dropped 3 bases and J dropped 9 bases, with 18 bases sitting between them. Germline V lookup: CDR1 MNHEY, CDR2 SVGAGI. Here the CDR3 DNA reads TGTGCCAGCAGTTATAGGACTAAGGGCCGCGGTGAGCAGTTCTTC. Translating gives CASSYRTKGRGEQFF.

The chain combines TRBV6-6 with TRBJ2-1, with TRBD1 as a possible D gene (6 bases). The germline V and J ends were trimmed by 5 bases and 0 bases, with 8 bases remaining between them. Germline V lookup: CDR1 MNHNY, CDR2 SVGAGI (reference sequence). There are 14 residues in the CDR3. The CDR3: CASSRGSSYNEQFF. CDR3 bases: TGTGCCAGCAGTAGGGGGAGCTCCTACAATGAGCAGTTCTTC.

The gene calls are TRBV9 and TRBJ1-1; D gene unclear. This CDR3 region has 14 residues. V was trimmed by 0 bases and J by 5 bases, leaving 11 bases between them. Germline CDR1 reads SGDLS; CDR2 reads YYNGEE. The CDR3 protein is CASSVVYSPTEAFF. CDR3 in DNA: TGTGCCAGCAGCGTAGTGTACAGCCCGACTGAAGCTTTCTTT.

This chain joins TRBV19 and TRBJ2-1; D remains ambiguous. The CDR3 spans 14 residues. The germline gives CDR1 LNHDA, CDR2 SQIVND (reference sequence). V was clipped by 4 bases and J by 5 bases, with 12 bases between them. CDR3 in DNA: TGTGCCAGTAGTACCTGGCAGAGAGACAATGAGCAGTTCTTC. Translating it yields CASSTWQRDNEQFF.